Described below is a single T cell receptor (beta chain) sequence and its context. Its antigen is undetermined. The data stem from a study of T cell responses to AZD1222 COVID-19 vaccine. Overall study: Samples with a second dose at about 4 or about 12 weeks were pooled together.

Study-level points and caveats: Clonal diversity may have been underestimated in mostly white British donors. Seropositive at baseline were only a handful of AZD1222 recipients. Targets within unmutated variant regions were reportedly found for nearly half of spike-specific TCRs.

The repertoire was sequenced with immunoSEQ multiplex PCR; TCRdb's copy has only in-frame clones and lacks some. Of about 140,000 clones in the sample, 89% were seen once. The junction had 8 bases not matched to a gene; V was cut back by 1 base and J by 4 bases. This CDR3 has 17 amino acids. CDR1 is LGHDT and CDR2 is YNNKEL in the germline V gene (reference sequence). The sequence was collected from an adult in good health. The source material was peripheral blood, sampled on day 0 of AZD1222 vaccination. This chain connects TRBV3-1 (or the pseudogene TRBV3-2) to TRBJ2-1; TRBD2 matches at 9 bases. The DNA for the CDR3 is TGTGCCAGCAGCCAAGTTTACAGGACTAGCGAATACAATGAGCAGTTCTTC. Its translation: CASSQVYRTSEYNEQFF.